These 27 T cell receptor beta chains share one sample of origin, sequenced in a study of shared clonotypes between healthy human individuals. The method was immunoSEQ multiplex PCR; TCRdb's version includes in-frame clones alone and lacks a portion of them. The sample contains around 340,000 clones, less than 75% of which appear only once. The sequenced sample consisted of memory CD4+ T cells sorted from blood. Noted subset: CD45RA-negative fraction. Receptor source: a man aged 30 to 45 in good health.

V is TRBV18 and J is TRBJ1-4; D is possibly TRBD1 (6 bases). Germline CDR1 KGHSH, CDR2 LQKENI. The CDR3 consists of 15 residues. V shed 3 bases and J shed 3 bases, with 11 bases lying between them. This chain's CDR3 is CASSPIGTPNEKLFF. The DNA of the CDR3 is TGTGCCAGCTCACCGATAGGGACACCTAATGAAAAACTGTTTTTT.

The J gene is TRBJ1-4, the V gene TRBV4-1, with D possibly being TRBD1 (5 bases). V was clipped by 4 bases and J by 8 bases, with 11 bases between them. Germline V gives CDR1 MGHRA, CDR2 YSYEKL. The CDR3 loop spans 13 amino acids. CDR3 in DNA: TGCGCCAGCAGCCTGGGACCTAGGGAAAAACTGTTTTTT. Protein: CASSLGPREKLFF.

This clone was detected only a few times. The J gene is TRBJ2-1, the V gene TRBV7-7; no firm D call. Germline V gene sequence: CDR1 SSHAT, CDR2 FNYEAQ (reference sequence). The length of the CDR3 is 13 residues. V was pared by 5 bases and J by 7 bases, with 12 bases between. The CDR3 reads CASSHTPINEQFF. CDR3 in DNA: TGTGCCAGCAGCCATACGCCGATAAATGAGCAGTTCTTC.

This clone showed up just a few times. The chain uses TRBV15 and TRBJ2-2, with D hard to call. The V end lost 3 bases, the J end lost 0 bases, and 14 bases lay between the germline ends. The germline V gene encodes CDR1 LNHNV and CDR2 YYDKDF (reference sequence). The CDR3 is made up of 17 amino acids. The CDR3 bases are TGTGCCACCAGCAGTACCACTCGCGGAGCGAACACCGGGGAGCTGTTTTTT. Translated: CATSSTTRGANTGELFF. Complete variable domain (other parts from reference TRBV15 and TRBJ2-2): DAMVIQNPRYQVTQFGKPVTLSCSQTLNHNVMYWYQQKSSQAPKLLFHYYDKDFNNEADTPDNFQSRRPNTSFCFLDIRSPGLGDTAMYLCATSSTTRGANTGELFFGEGSRLTVL.

This clone was recorded a few times. The identical CDR3 is also encoded by other nucleotide sequences in the sample. The chain uses TRBV7-2 and TRBJ2-5; D uncertain. CDR3 length equals 12 residues. The germline CDR1 and CDR2 sequences are SGHTA and FQGNSA. V lost 3 bases, J lost 3 bases, and 5 bases lay in between. The CDR3 protein is CASSLNEETQYF. DNA of the CDR3: TGTGCCAGCAGCTTGAACGAAGAGACCCAGTACTTC.

This sequence joins TRBV5-1 and TRBJ2-1, with 13 bases identical to TRBD2. This CDR3 has 16 amino acids. Germline CDR1 is SGHRS and CDR2 is YFSETQ. Losses at the gene ends were 4 bases for V and 2 bases for J; bases not matched to a gene: 3. This chain's CDR3 is CASSHGLAGAYNEQFF. DNA of the CDR3: TGCGCCAGCAGCCACGGACTAGCGGGAGCCTACAATGAGCAGTTCTTC.

This chain connects TRBV30 to TRBJ1-2, with D possibly matching TRBD1 (5 bases). Germline V gene data show CDR1 as GTSNPN and CDR2 as SVGIG (reference sequence). Trimming left V 0 bases short and J 3 bases short, with 14 bases between. The CDR3 spans 15 residues. The CDR3 loop is CAWSVGVRVHYGYTF. CDR3 DNA sequence: TGTGCCTGGAGTGTAGGGGTCAGGGTCCACTATGGCTACACCTTC.

The chain uses TRBV30 and TRBJ2-3; 13 bases are a match to TRBD2. The CDR3 totals 15 residues. Trimming at V came to 3 bases and at J to 6 bases, leaving 6 bases not matched to a gene. Germline V CDR1 and CDR2: GTSNPN, SVGIG (reference sequence). DNA of the CDR3: TGTGCCTGGAGCGCGGGACTAGCGGGGTCTGATACGCAGTATTTT. Translating gives CAWSAGLAGSDTQYF.

The rearrangement links TRBV7-9 to TRBJ2-5; 14 bases fit TRBD2. J gave up 6 bases and V 4 bases, and 10 bases lay outside the gene matches. This CDR3 is built from 17 residues. The germline CDR1 and CDR2 sequences are SEHNR and FQNEAQ (reference sequence). The CDR3 nucleotides are TGTGCCAGCAGCTATTACTCGGGACTAGCGGGAGTTAAGACCCAGTACTTC. Its protein product is CASSYYSGLAGVKTQYF.

The chain links TRBV10-1 to TRBJ2-1; either TRBD1 or TRBD2 may supply D (5 bases each). The V end lost 6 bases, the J end lost 4 bases, and 10 bases lay between the germline ends. Germline CDR1 and CDR2: WNHNN and SYGVQD (reference sequence). The CDR3 consists of 13 residues. The CDR3 sequence is CASSRDPYNEQFF. In DNA form, the CDR3 reads TGCGCCAGCAGCCGGGACCCGTACAATGAGCAGTTCTTC.

This clone was picked up a small number of times. The chain recombines TRBV13 with TRBJ1-2, with D perhaps matching TRBD1 (6 bases). The V end lost 6 bases, the J end lost 4 bases, and 15 bases lay between the germline ends. Germline V CDR1 and CDR2: PRHDT, FYEKMQ (reference sequence). The CDR3 is made up of 14 amino acids. The CDR3 bases are TGTGCCAGCAGGTCCGGGGGGCGCGGCTATGGCTACACCTTC. Translating it yields CASRSGGRGYGYTF.

CDR3: CASSEAGAGFYEQYF. The CDR3 bases are TGTGCCAGCAGTGAAGCAGGGGCTGGATTCTACGAGCAGTACTTC. This sequence joins TRBV2 and TRBJ2-7; tentative D call: TRBD1 (5 bases). In germline, CDR1 is SNHLY, CDR2 FYNNEI. The CDR3 runs 15 residues. The ends were cut back, 0 bases at V and 3 bases at J, with 12 bases in the middle.

The chain links TRBV6-1 to TRBJ2-3, with 10 bases aligning to TRBD2. The CDR3 sequence is 18 residues long. Germline V gene data show CDR1 as MNHNS and CDR2 as SASEGT. The ends lost 3 bases at V and 3 bases at J; junction bases unmatched: 12. This chain's CDR3 is CASSDRQREGPGTDTQYF. Here the CDR3 DNA reads TGTGCCAGCAGTGATCGTCAGCGGGAGGGCCCGGGAACAGATACGCAGTATTTT.

This chain links TRBV5-4 with TRBJ1-1; D gene unclear. Looked up from germline, CDR1 is SGHNT and CDR2 is YYREEE (reference sequence). V lost 4 bases, J lost 5 bases, and 15 bases lay in between. CDR3 length equals 14 residues. The CDR3, as DNA: TGTGCCAGCAGCCCGGACTCCTCACGGACTGAAGCTTTCTTT. Its protein product is CASSPDSSRTEAFF.

The chain joins TRBV28 to TRBJ2-7, with 13 bases fitting TRBD2. The germline V gene encodes CDR1 MDHEN and CDR2 SYDVKM. Trimming cost V 10 bases and J 0 bases; bases outside gene matches: 12. The CDR3 is 17 amino acids. The CDR3 region has the DNA TGTGCCACACAAGGACTAGCGGGAGAAGCAGTCTCCTACGAGCAGTACTTC. This translates into CATQGLAGEAVSYEQYF. Full variable domain (rest looked up from reference TRBV28 and TRBJ2-7): DVKVTQSSRYLVKRTGEKVFLECVQDMDHENMFWYRQDPGLGLRLIYFSYDVKMKEKGDIPEGYSVSREKKERFSLILESASTNQTSMYLCATQGLAGEAVSYEQYFGPGTRLTVT.

The chain employs TRBV28 and TRBJ1-5, with 9 positions matching TRBD1. CDR1 and CDR2 from the germline V gene are MDHEN and SYDVKM. V lost 4 bases and J lost 4; bases outside the gene matches: 5. The CDR3 runs to 15 residues. For the CDR3, the DNA is TGTGCCAGCAGTTCTTACAGGGGGCTTAATCAGCCCCAGCATTTT. Translation gives CASSSYRGLNQPQHF.

V usage is TRBV28 and J usage is TRBJ1-1, with TRBD1 identical over 9 bases. The CDR3 loop spans 14 amino acids. The V gene's germline CDR1 is MDHEN and CDR2 SYDVKM. J lost 6 bases, V lost 6 bases, and 8 bases had no gene match. The CDR3 spells CASRKTGGNAEAFF. CDR3 nucleotide sequence: TGTGCCAGCAGAAAAACAGGGGGCAACGCTGAAGCTTTCTTT.

Written as DNA, the CDR3 is TGTGCCAGCAGCCCGGGGCTAGCGCCTGACTCTGGGGCCAACGTCCTGACTTTC. Protein sequence: CASSPGLAPDSGANVLTF. The rearrangement uses TRBV28 and TRBJ2-6, with D tentatively TRBD2 (6 bases). The CDR3 spans 18 residues. Germline V gives CDR1 MDHEN, CDR2 SYDVKM. The V and J ends lost 6 bases and 0 bases respectively, with 18 bases between them.

The CDR3 sequence is CATSEAGGNTIYF. CDR3 nucleotide sequence: TGTGCCACCTCGGAGGCCGGAGGAAACACCATATATTTT. This chain connects TRBV6-1 to TRBJ1-3; D uncertain. Germline CDR1 is MNHNS and CDR2 is SASEGT. Trimming stripped 10 bases from V and 4 bases from J, with 14 bases between. This CDR3 is built from 13 residues.

The rearrangement uses TRBV5-1 and TRBJ2-5, with TRBD1 matching over 10 bases. Unmatched junction bases numbered 3, after V lost 0 bases and J lost 4 bases. CDR1 SGHRS and CDR2 YFSETQ come from the germline V gene. The CDR3 covers 15 residues. The CDR3 region is CASSLAGQGSETQYF. The CDR3 DNA reads TGCGCCAGCAGCTTGGCGGGACAGGGGTCAGAGACCCAGTACTTC.

This clone was seen ten or more times. The chain links TRBV5-5 to TRBJ2-7, with D uncertain. Germline assignment: CDR1 SGHKS and CDR2 YYEKEE (reference sequence). The CDR3 is 12 residues long. Trimming removed 3 bases at V and 5 bases at J, with 9 bases between. In DNA, the CDR3 is TGTGCCAGCAGCTCCCCCTGGGACGAGCAGTACTTC. Translation: CASSSPWDEQYF.

This chain uses TRBV29-1 with TRBJ2-1, with TRBD1 matching 7 bases. The CDR3 is made up of 10 amino acids. Germline CDR1 SQVTM, CDR2 ANQGSEA. With V trimmed by 5 bases and J by 14 bases, 6 bases remained unmatched. Here the CDR3 DNA reads TGCAGCGTTTTACAGGGGCGGGAGTTCTTC. It is translated as CSVLQGREFF.

The rearrangement joins TRBV5-3 to TRBJ2-1; TRBD2 agrees at 7 bases. TRBV5-3 belongs to the ORF category, with a function that is uncertain. After removal of 2 bases from V and 4 bases from J, the junction contained 6 bases not matched to a gene. The CDR3 covers 15 residues. CDR3 sequence reads: CARSFKLAWYNEQFF. The CDR3 nucleotides are TGTGCCAGAAGCTTCAAACTAGCGTGGTACAATGAGCAGTTCTTC.

To note about this clone: The same CDR3 also results from other DNA sequences found in this sample. The V and J genes are TRBV2 and TRBJ2-7, with 8 bases aligning to TRBD1. Germline V CDR1 and CDR2: SNHLY, FYNNEI. This CDR3 contains 14 residues. V trimming: 2 bases; J trimming: 2 bases; junction bases outside the gene matches: 2. Here the CDR3 DNA reads TGTGCCAGCAGTGAACAGGGGGCGACCTACGAGCAGTACTTC. Translating gives CASSEQGATYEQYF.

The chain recombines TRBV10-3 with TRBJ2-2, with TRBD1 matching 10 bases. The V gene's germline CDR1 is ENHRY and CDR2 SYGVKD. The CDR3 consists of 15 residues. With 8 bases clipped from V and 6 bases from J, the junction kept 9 bases outside the gene matches. CDR3: CAISYRDRGAGELFF. The CDR3 region has the DNA TGTGCCATCTCCTACCGGGACAGGGGAGCCGGGGAGCTGTTTTTT.

This chain links TRBV2 with TRBJ2-1; D not resolved. The CDR3 runs 14 residues. V was shortened by 11 bases and J by 6 bases, with 20 bases between the two germline ends. The germline V gene encodes CDR1 SNHLY and CDR2 FYNNEI. In DNA form, the CDR3 reads TGTGCCTCGGATCGGGCCCCACTTGGCAATGAGCAGTTCTTC. Its protein is CASDRAPLGNEQFF.

V usage is TRBV4-3 and J usage is TRBJ2-4; D uncertain. CDR1 is LGHNA, CDR2 YSLEER, per germline. The CDR3 extends over 17 amino acids. The ends were cut back, 0 bases at V and 3 bases at J, with 15 bases in the middle. The CDR3 protein is CASSQEELVLGKNIQYF. In DNA, the CDR3 is TGCGCCAGCAGCCAAGAGGAATTAGTCTTGGGCAAAAACATTCAGTACTTC.